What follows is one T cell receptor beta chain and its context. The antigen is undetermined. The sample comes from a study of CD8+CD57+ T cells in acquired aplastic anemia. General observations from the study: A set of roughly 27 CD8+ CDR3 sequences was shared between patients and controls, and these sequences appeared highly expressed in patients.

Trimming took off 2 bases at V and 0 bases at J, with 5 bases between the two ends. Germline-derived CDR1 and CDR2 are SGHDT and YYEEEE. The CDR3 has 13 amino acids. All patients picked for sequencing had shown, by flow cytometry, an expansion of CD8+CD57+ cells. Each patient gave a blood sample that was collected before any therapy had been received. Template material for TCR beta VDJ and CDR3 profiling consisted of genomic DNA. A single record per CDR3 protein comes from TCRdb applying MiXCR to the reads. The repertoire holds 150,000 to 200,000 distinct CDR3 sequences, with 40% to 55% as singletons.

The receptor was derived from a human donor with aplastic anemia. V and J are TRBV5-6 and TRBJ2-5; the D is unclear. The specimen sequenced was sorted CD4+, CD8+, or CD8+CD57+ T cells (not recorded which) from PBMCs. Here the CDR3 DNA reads TGTGCCAGCAGCTTCCTAGACCAAGAGACCCAGTACTTC. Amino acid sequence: CASSFLDQETQYF. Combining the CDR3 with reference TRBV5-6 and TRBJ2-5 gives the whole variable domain DAGVTQSPTHLIKTRGQQVTLRCSPKSGHDTVSWYQQALGQGPQFIFQYYEEEERQRGNFPDRFSGHQFPNYSSELNVNALLLGDSALYLCASSFLDQETQYFGPGTRLLVL.